This is a list of T cell receptor beta chains from one sample in a study of blood T cell repertoires in COVID-19. Assay: immunoSEQ multiplex PCR; the TCRdb copy retains only in-frame clones and omits some. This table has about 190,000 clones, 70% to 85% appearing once. The sequenced material came from peripheral blood. The receptors stem from a woman between 25 and 40 years old with acute or convalescent COVID-19. Each CDR3 is given with its conserved first and last residue. The D gene is left open where the match is weak. Rows give clone size only sometimes, using once, few, many, or a class for an expanded clone.

J gene,clone size,V gene,D gene,CDR3 DNA,CDR3 protein
TRBJ1-1,.,TRBV5-1,.,TGCGCCAGCAGGCGGGACTTATTGGCGAACACTGAAGCTTTCTTT,CASRRDLLANTEAFF
TRBJ1-2,once,TRBV11-2,TRBD1,TGTGCCATCAAAGGCCCCGGGACAGGGTCTTATGGCTACACCTTC,CAIKGPGTGSYGYTF
TRBJ1-6,few,TRBV7-9,TRBD1,TGTGCCAGCAGCCGATCTGGACAGGATAATTCACCCCTCCACTTT,CASSRSGQDNSPLHF
TRBJ2-3,.,TRBV7-9,.,TGTGCCAGCAGCTTCACGCAGCGGATAAGCACAGATACGCAGTATTTT,CASSFTQRISTDTQYF
TRBJ1-2,.,TRBV7-2,TRBD1,TGTGCCAGCAGCTTAGCGTCGCTAGGCAGGGGGAATAAGGGCTACACCTTC,CASSLASLGRGNKGYTF
TRBJ1-3,.,TRBV12-3/TRBV12-4,.,TGTGCCAGCAGCCCCGGGGTTACCATATATTTT,CASSPGVTIYF
TRBJ2-5,.,TRBV27,.,TGTGCCAGCAGTTACCACAACAGAGCAACCCAGTACTTC,CASSYHNRATQYF
TRBJ1-1,once,TRBV12-3/TRBV12-4,.,TGTGCCAGCAGTTTCGACAGGTTAACTGAAGCTTTCTTT,CASSFDRLTEAFF
TRBJ1-2,.,TRBV12-3/TRBV12-4,.,TGTGCCAGCAGTGGACAGTTCGGCAGCGGCTACACCTTC,CASSGQFGSGYTF
TRBJ1-2,once,TRBV10-3,TRBD1,TGTGCCATCAGTGGTTTCGGGACAGCGCACGATGGCTACACCTTC,CAISGFGTAHDGYTF
TRBJ2-5,.,TRBV28,.,TGTGCCAGCAGTTTTCGAAGCGGAACCGGGACCCAGTACTTC,CASSFRSGTGTQYF
TRBJ2-3,.,TRBV9,TRBD1,TGTGCCAGCAGCGTAGATGGACAGGGAAGTTCAGATACGCAGTATTTT,CASSVDGQGSSDTQYF
TRBJ1-6,.,TRBV2,.,TGTGCCAGCAGGGTACAGGCTTCCTATAATTCACCCCTCCACTTT,CASRVQASYNSPLHF
TRBJ2-5,.,TRBV4-2,.,TGTGCCAGCAGCCAAGGGCTCTCGCAAGAGACCCAGTACTTC,CASSQGLSQETQYF
TRBJ1-2,.,TRBV10-3,.,TGTGCCATCAGTGATTCCGGGGAGGGGAAAGGCTACACCTTC,CAISDSGEGKGYTF
TRBJ2-7,.,TRBV12-3/TRBV12-4,.,TGTGCCAGCAGTCTAATTATATCCGAGCAGTACTTC,CASSLIISEQYF
TRBJ1-4,few,TRBV19,.,TGTGCCAGTACCCCGAGAGGGACTAAAAATGAAAAACTGTTTTTT,CASTPRGTKNEKLFF
TRBJ2-1,once,TRBV27,.,TGTGCCAGCAGTTTCCACGGGGGCGGGGGAAACAATGAGCAGTTCTTC,CASSFHGGGGNNEQFF
TRBJ1-5,.,TRBV29-1,TRBD1,TGCAGCGTCCTAGACAGGGGGCGAGGTCAGCCCCAGCATTTT,CSVLDRGRGQPQHF
TRBJ2-6,.,TRBV9,TRBD1,TGTGCCAGCAGCGTAGAGGGACAGGACTCTGGGGCCAACGTCCTGACTTTC,CASSVEGQDSGANVLTF
TRBJ2-7,.,TRBV6-2/TRBV6-3,.,TGTGCCAGCAGCCCTATCGGGGGTGAGCAGTACTTC,CASSPIGGEQYF
TRBJ2-5,.,TRBV29-1,.,TGCAGCGTTCGGGTCCAAGAGACCCAGTACTTC,CSVRVQETQYF
TRBJ1-4,.,TRBV29-1,.,TGCAGCGCGGCCAGGGGAGCGGGGAATGAAAAACTGTTTTTT,CSAARGAGNEKLFF
TRBJ1-2,.,TRBV5-1,.,TGCGCCAGCAGCTTGGAGCTGGGCGCTAACTATGGCTACACCTTC,CASSLELGANYGYTF
TRBJ2-7,few,TRBV7-8,.,TGTGCCAGCAGAGCGACCTACGAGCAGTACTTC,CASRATYEQYF
TRBJ1-5,once,TRBV2,TRBD1,TGTGCCAGCAGTTCAGAGGGACAGCTCCTCCAGCCCCAGCATTTT,CASSSEGQLLQPQHF
TRBJ2-7,.,TRBV28,TRBD1,TGTGCCAGCAGTTCCAACCGCGGACAGGGTACCTACGAGCAGTACTTC,CASSSNRGQGTYEQYF
TRBJ1-5,.,TRBV7-8,.,TGTGCCAGCAACCTGGACTTCTATCAGCCCCAGCATTTT,CASNLDFYQPQHF
TRBJ2-1,.,TRBV20-1,.,TGCAGTGCTAGTTCGGGACAATACGGGGTTGAGCAGTTCTTC,CSASSGQYGVEQFF
TRBJ1-1,.,TRBV18,TRBD1,TGTGCCAGCTCACAGGACAGGGGGCCAGACACTGAAGCTTTCTTT,CASSQDRGPDTEAFF
TRBJ1-3,.,TRBV12-5,.,TGTGCTAGTGAACCGAGGGAAGCTGGAAACACCATATATTTT,CASEPREAGNTIYF
TRBJ1-5,.,TRBV20-1,.,TGCAGTGCTAGTCCCTATATCATCGGGCCCCAGCATTTT,CSASPYIIGPQHF
TRBJ2-3,.,TRBV19,TRBD1,TGTGCCAGTAGTATAAAAGGACAGGGGGCGCGAGATACGCAGTATTTT,CASSIKGQGARDTQYF
TRBJ1-1,.,TRBV27,TRBD1,TGTGCCAGCAGTCCAGGGGGCGTTAACACTGAAGCTTTCTTT,CASSPGGVNTEAFF
TRBJ2-4,.,TRBV18,TRBD1,TGTGCCAGCTCACCCAAAGGGGGCGAGAACATTCAGTACTTC,CASSPKGGENIQYF
TRBJ1-6,few,TRBV3-1/TRBV3-2,TRBD1,TGTGCCAGCAGCCAACCTCAGGGGGGAGCTTCACCCCTCCACTTT,CASSQPQGGASPLHF
TRBJ2-1,.,TRBV11-3,TRBD2,TGTGCCAGCAGCTTAAGTAAACTAGCGGACAATGAGCAGTTCTTC,CASSLSKLADNEQFF
TRBJ2-5,.,TRBV11-2,.,TGTGCCAGCAGCTTAGACAGGCCGCAAGAGACCCAGTACTTC,CASSLDRPQETQYF
TRBJ2-3,.,TRBV5-1,TRBD2,TGCGCCAGCAGCGTGACTAGCGGGAGGGGTTGGGATACGCAGTATTTT,CASSVTSGRGWDTQYF
TRBJ1-2,.,TRBV6-5,.,TGTGCCAGCAGTTCTAACAGCTATGGCTACACCTTC,CASSSNSYGYTF
TRBJ1-2,.,TRBV9,.,TGTGCCAGCAGCTCGTCGGGGGAGTGGTCGGGCTACACCTTC,CASSSSGEWSGYTF
TRBJ2-3,.,TRBV30,.,TGTGCCTGGAGTGTACTTGGGAAGGGAGGCACAGATACGCAGTATTTT,CAWSVLGKGGTDTQYF
TRBJ1-2,.,TRBV6-6,.,TGTGCCAGCAGTCTAATCCAGGGGGGCTACACCTTC,CASSLIQGGYTF
TRBJ1-3,.,TRBV7-9,.,TGTGCCAGCAGCTTTCTGAGCGGGACAACCTCTGGAAACACCATATATTTT,CASSFLSGTTSGNTIYF
TRBJ1-2,few,TRBV6-1,.,TGTGCCAGCAGTGAATACTCTGGGAGGCGGGGCTATGGCTACACCTTC,CASSEYSGRRGYGYTF
TRBJ2-1,.,TRBV15,TRBD2,TGTGCCACCAGCAGAGTCGCCACGGGGGTCGGGGGGTCCTACAATGAGCAGTTCTTC,CATSRVATGVGGSYNEQFF
TRBJ2-1,.,TRBV19,.,TGTGCCAGTAGCCGTAGCGGCAATGAGCAGTTCTTC,CASSRSGNEQFF
TRBJ1-5,.,TRBV6-2/TRBV6-3,.,TGTGCCAGCAGTTACGGTAGGGGTCAGCCCCAGCATTTT,CASSYGRGQPQHF
TRBJ1-1,once,TRBV7-2,.,TGTGCCAGCAGCTTAATCAATCAGGGTAACTCTGAAGCTTTCTTT,CASSLINQGNSEAFF
TRBJ2-1,.,TRBV13,.,TGTGCCAGCAGCTTAGGAAGGTACCGGGACAACTACAATGAGCAGTTCTTC,CASSLGRYRDNYNEQFF
TRBJ2-5,.,TRBV24-1,.,TGTGCCACCAGCCCGTATAGTATAAGAGAACCCCAGTACTTC,CATSPYSIREPQYF
TRBJ2-6,.,TRBV2,TRBD1,TGTGCCAGCAGACTTACTCCCGGGACAGGGGCCGGGGCCAACGTCCTGACTTTC,CASRLTPGTGAGANVLTF
TRBJ1-2,.,TRBV7-9,.,TGTGCCAGCAGCTTGGGAGTTGGCCACTATGGCTACACCTTC,CASSLGVGHYGYTF